Presented here are 5 T cell receptor beta chains from one specimen sequenced in a study of cytomegalovirus exposure and HLA in healthy donors. PCR was performed using 60 Vbeta and 13 Jbeta primers. TCRdb's copy holds only in-frame clones and misses some; the assay was immunoSEQ multiplex PCR. The sample contains roughly 180,000 clones, roughly 85% of which appear only once. Sample: PBMCs. These receptors were collected from a boy younger than 10 in good health and CMV-seronegative.

This rearrangement joins TRBV7-9 to TRBJ1-4; maybe TRBD1 (5 bases). V was shortened by 3 bases and J by 7 bases, with 15 bases between the two germline ends. The CDR3 runs to 15 residues. Germline lookup yields CDR1 SEHNR and CDR2 FQNEAQ (reference sequence). The CDR3 region is CASSFNRRVPEKLFF. For the CDR3, the DNA is TGTGCCAGCAGCTTTAACAGGAGAGTACCTGAAAAACTGTTTTTT.

This clone has a single count. The chain joins TRBV7-9 to TRBJ2-1; a weak D match, TRBD2 (5 bases). The CDR3 sequence is 14 residues long. The germline V gene encodes CDR1 SEHNR and CDR2 FQNEAQ (reference sequence). Trimming took 5 bases from V and 10 from J, leaving 18 bases between them. The CDR3 sequence: CASSADFTAGEQFF. The DNA of the CDR3 is TGTGCCAGCAGCGCGGACTTCACGGCCGGGGAGCAGTTCTTC.

The V gene is TRBV20-1, the J gene TRBJ2-7, with D unresolved. The CDR3 is 11 residues long. The V gene lost 5 bases and the J gene lost 7 bases, with 12 bases spanning the gap. CDR1 DFQATT and CDR2 SNEGSKA come from the germline V gene (reference sequence). The CDR3 sequence: CSALLVAEQYF. For the CDR3, the DNA is TGCAGTGCTCTCCTTGTGGCAGAGCAGTACTTC.

This clone was seen a handful of times. The chain is built from TRBV5-1 and TRBJ1-2; D is perhaps TRBD1 (6 bases). Germline CDR1 and CDR2: SGHRS and YFSETQ. The ends were cut back, 4 bases at V and 0 bases at J, with 13 bases in the middle. The CDR3 has 15 residues. The CDR3 sequence: CASSPGDIANYGYTF. CDR3 in DNA: TGCGCCAGCAGCCCCGGGGACATAGCTAACTATGGCTACACCTTC.

The chain recombines TRBV5-1 with TRBJ2-5, with D hard to call. The germline V gene encodes CDR1 SGHRS and CDR2 YFSETQ. The CDR3 is made up of 14 amino acids. V dropped 1 base and J dropped 0 bases, with 7 bases sitting between them. The CDR3 DNA is TGCGCCAGCAGCTTGAATGCGTACCAAGAGACCCAGTACTTC. This encodes CASSLNAYQETQYF. The complete variable domain, with remaining parts taken from reference TRBV5-1 and TRBJ2-5, reads KAGVTQTPRYLIKTRGQQVTLSCSPISGHRSVSWYQQTPGQGLQFLFEYFSETQRNKGNFPGRFSGRQFSNSRSEMNVSTLELGDSALYLCASSLNAYQETQYFGPGTRLLVL.